The 3 T cell receptor beta chains presented below share a single source sample, sequenced in a study of blood T cell repertoires in COVID-19. The method was immunoSEQ multiplex PCR; TCRdb's version includes in-frame clones alone and lacks a portion of them. The sample lists some 150,000 clones; about 89% were seen once. The sample taken for sequencing was peripheral blood. The receptors come from a man between 50 and 59 years old with acute or convalescent COVID-19.

This clone has only a few counts. This sequence joins TRBV2 and TRBJ1-5; tentative D call: TRBD1 (6 bases). CDR3 length: 16 residues. The germline V gene has CDR1 SNHLY and CDR2 FYNNEI. Trimming took off 3 bases at V and 2 bases at J, with 14 bases between the two ends. The CDR3 DNA reads as TGTGCCAGCAGTGACTACCAGACAGGCCGCAATCAGCCCCAGCATTTT. Protein product: CASSDYQTGRNQPQHF.

The J gene is TRBJ1-2, the V gene TRBV30; unclear D gene. Germline CDR1 GTSNPN, CDR2 SVGIG (reference sequence). This CDR3 contains 13 residues. Trimming removed 0 bases from V and 3 bases from J, with 8 bases in between. As DNA, the CDR3 is TGTGCCTGGAGTGTAGCGGTACACTATGGCTACACCTTC. Residues: CAWSVAVHYGYTF.

The J gene is TRBJ2-3, the V gene TRBV19; D perhaps matches TRBD2 (5 bases). CDR1 is LNHDA and CDR2 is SQIVND in the germline V gene (reference sequence). This CDR3 is 14 amino acids long. V lost 5 bases, J lost 1 base, and 10 bases lay in between. The CDR3 is CASSGSWGTDTQYF. CDR3 coding DNA: TGTGCCAGTAGTGGGAGCTGGGGCACAGATACGCAGTATTTT.